Below are 20 T cell receptor beta chains sequenced from a single sample in a study of OX40 agonist ivuxolimab in advanced cancers. TCRdb's copy holds only in-frame clones and misses some; the assay was immunoSEQ multiplex PCR. The table has 75,000 to 95,000 clones, about 89% seen once. This specimen consisted of CD4+ or CD8+ T cells sorted from blood, obtained in a trial of the OX40 agonist ivuxolimab. The source is an adult with an advanced solid tumor such as melanoma, head and neck, liver or kidney cancer.

The genes are TRBV18 and TRBJ2-5; possible D gene TRBD1, 6 bases. The CDR3 consists of 16 residues. V was clipped by 2 bases and J by 5 bases, with 18 bases between them. The germline gives CDR1 KGHSH, CDR2 LQKENI. Here the CDR3 DNA reads TGTGCCAGCTCACCAAAGATGCGACAGGTAGAGGAGACCCAGTACTTC. Translation gives CASSPKMRQVEETQYF.

The rearrangement joins TRBV7-2 to TRBJ2-7, with 7 bases lining up with TRBD2. Trimming at V came to 0 bases and at J to 6 bases, leaving 5 bases not matched to a gene. The CDR3 is made up of 14 amino acids. CDR1 and CDR2 (germline): SGHTA, FQGNSA. The CDR3 is CASSLAGGPTEQYF. The CDR3 DNA reads as TGTGCCAGCAGCTTAGCGGGAGGGCCTACCGAGCAGTACTTC.

The rearrangement uses TRBV5-1 and TRBJ1-1; no clear D. V dropped 2 bases and J dropped 5 bases, with 13 bases sitting between them. Germline V gives CDR1 SGHRS, CDR2 YFSETQ. The CDR3 has 14 amino acids. CDR3 residues: CASSFRGEGTEAFF. CDR3 DNA: TGCGCCAGCAGCTTCCGGGGAGAGGGAACTGAAGCTTTCTTT.

The table lists this clone with a count of one. The rearrangement uses TRBV28 and TRBJ1-2; TRBD1 aligns across 9 bases. After removal of 6 bases from V and 9 bases from J, the junction contained 11 bases not matched to a gene. The CDR3 extends over 14 amino acids. Per the germline V gene, CDR1 is MDHEN and CDR2 is SYDVKM. The CDR3 sequence is CASRIAGTGLSYTF. Here the CDR3 DNA reads TGTGCCAGCAGGATCGCCGGGACAGGGCTTAGCTACACCTTC.

The chain is built from TRBV28 and TRBJ2-5; 7 bases agree with TRBD2. This CDR3 region has 12 residues. The V gene end was trimmed by 4 bases and the J gene end by 5 bases; junction bases not matched to a gene: 1. CDR1 and CDR2 (germline): MDHEN, SYDVKM. Written as DNA, the CDR3 is TGTGCCAGCAGTTGGGGGGGGGAGACCCAGTACTTC. Its translation: CASSWGGETQYF.

The rearrangement uses TRBV2 and TRBJ2-1; 10 nucleotides line up with TRBD2. Trimming cost V 4 bases and J 9 bases; bases outside gene matches: 6. Germline V gene sequence: CDR1 SNHLY, CDR2 FYNNEI. This CDR3 region has 14 residues. CDR3 nucleotides: TGTGCCAGCAGTGCCAGCGGGGGGGCTGGTGAGCAGTTCTTC. Amino acid sequence: CASSASGGAGEQFF.

CDR3 DNA: TGTGCCAGCAGCTTAGGTTTCGGGACTAGCGGGATCAGTGAGCAGTTCTTC. Its translation is CASSLGFGTSGISEQFF. The chain links TRBV7-9 to TRBJ2-1, with 13 bases matching TRBD2. Germline V gene sequence: CDR1 SEHNR, CDR2 FQNEAQ (reference sequence). The V segment lost 1 base and the J segment 9 bases; nucleotides outside the gene matches: 9. CDR3 length: 17 amino acids.

V and J are TRBV5-4 and TRBJ1-4, with 7 nucleotides matching TRBD1. The V and J ends lost 4 bases and 6 bases, in that order; junction bases with no gene match: 3. The CDR3 loop spans 13 amino acids. Germline loops: CDR1 SGHNT, CDR2 YYREEE (reference sequence). The CDR3 region has the DNA TGTGCCAGCAGCGTCAGGGGGGATGAAAAACTGTTTTTT. It encodes CASSVRGDEKLFF.

The rearrangement uses TRBV19 and TRBJ2-2; TRBD1 might be the D (6 bases). V was cut by 5 bases and J by 6 bases, with 19 bases left in between. The V gene's germline CDR1 is LNHDA and CDR2 SQIVND (reference sequence). The length of the CDR3 is 16 residues. The CDR3 spells CASSFGRGFDPGELFF. CDR3 in DNA: TGTGCCAGTAGTTTCGGAAGGGGGTTTGACCCCGGGGAGCTGTTTTTT.

The V and J genes are TRBV28 and TRBJ1-2; the match to TRBD1 covers 10 bases. Germline assignment: CDR1 MDHEN and CDR2 SYDVKM. This CDR3 is built from 14 residues. V dropped 3 bases and J dropped 4; count of bases not matched to a gene: 2. The CDR3 region has the DNA TGTGCCAGCAGTTTGGGGGACAGGGGCTATGGCTACACCTTC. Its protein product is CASSLGDRGYGYTF.

The chain carries TRBV7-9 and TRBJ2-5; possible D gene TRBD2, 6 bases. Trimming took off 4 bases at V and 7 bases at J, with 13 bases between the two ends. This CDR3 has 13 residues. Germline CDR1 is SEHNR and CDR2 is FQNEAQ (reference sequence). The CDR3 sequence is CASSSGLRGTQYF. CDR3 DNA: TGTGCCAGCAGCTCGGGACTCCGGGGGACCCAGTACTTC.

CDR3 residues: CASGGASNEQFF. The CDR3 coding sequence is TGTGCCAGCGGGGGGGCCTCGAATGAGCAGTTCTTC. J is TRBJ2-1 and V is TRBV28; tentatively, D is TRBD2 (7 bases). CDR1 is MDHEN, CDR2 SYDVKM, per germline. Trimming left V 8 bases short and J 7 bases short, with 12 bases between. CDR3 size: 12 residues.

The chain has TRBV5-1 and TRBJ2-7, with D possibly TRBD2 on 6 matching bases. Germline V gene sequence: CDR1 SGHRS, CDR2 YFSETQ. Trimming stripped 7 bases from V and 0 bases from J, with 11 bases between. This CDR3 comprises 13 residues. The CDR3: CASRAGNSYEQYF. In DNA form, the CDR3 reads TGCGCCAGCCGGGCGGGGAACTCCTACGAGCAGTACTTC.

Points on this clone: The sample has other DNA sequences that encode this CDR3 too. The CDR3 spells CASSRTSGASYEQYF. As DNA, the CDR3 is TGTGCCAGCAGTCGGACTAGCGGAGCCTCCTACGAGCAGTACTTC. The chain links TRBV27 to TRBJ2-7; 10 nucleotides match TRBD2. Germline lookup yields CDR1 MNHEY and CDR2 SMNVEV (reference sequence). This CDR3 has 15 residues. J lost 0 bases, V lost 5 bases, and 4 bases had no gene match.

The J gene is TRBJ1-2, the V gene TRBV5-4; 9 positions agree with TRBD1. Germline trimming cut 5 bases from V and 1 base from J; bases unmatched to any gene: 3. Germline loops: CDR1 SGHNT, CDR2 YYREEE (reference sequence). The CDR3 runs to 14 residues. The CDR3 DNA follows: TGTGCCAGCAGGCTGGGACAGGGTAACTATGGCTACACCTTC. It encodes CASRLGQGNYGYTF.

This rearrangement joins TRBV15 to TRBJ2-1; possible D gene TRBD2, 7 bases. V was shortened by 3 bases and J by 5 bases, with 20 bases between the two germline ends. CDR1 and CDR2 from the germline V gene are LNHNV and YYDKDF (reference sequence). This CDR3 comprises 17 residues. In DNA form, the CDR3 reads TGTGCCACCAGCAGGTCTGGGGGGGCAGGCACCAACAATGAGCAGTTCTTC. Its protein is CATSRSGGAGTNNEQFF.

This clone has just one count. The CDR3 sequence: CASSSTSGTYEQYF. In nucleotides, the CDR3 is TGCGCCAGCAGCTCGACTAGCGGAACCTACGAGCAGTACTTC. The chain joins TRBV5-1 to TRBJ2-7, with TRBD2 matching over 9 bases. The CDR3 runs to 14 residues. Germline V lookup: CDR1 SGHRS, CDR2 YFSETQ. J gave up 2 bases and V 3 bases, and 3 bases lay outside the gene matches.

V usage is TRBV7-9 and J usage is TRBJ2-7, with 9 bases lining up with TRBD1. The CDR3 extends over 16 amino acids. CDR1 SEHNR and CDR2 FQNEAQ come from the germline V gene (reference sequence). With V trimmed by 4 bases and J by 4 bases, 11 bases remained unmatched. The CDR3 bases are TGTGCCAGCAGCTCGCTTTCCGGGACAGGGTGGTACGAGCAGTACTTC. This codes for CASSSLSGTGWYEQYF.

The gene calls are TRBV28 and TRBJ1-4, with TRBD1 matching over 7 bases. Unmatched junction bases numbered 11, after V lost 5 bases and J lost 8 bases. The CDR3 runs to 15 residues. In germline, CDR1 is MDHEN, CDR2 SYDVKM. The CDR3 here is CASSTYRGGSEKLFF. CDR3 nucleotides: TGTGCCAGCAGTACCTACAGGGGAGGGAGCGAAAAACTGTTTTTT.

The chain carries TRBV5-6 and TRBJ1-2; the match to TRBD1 covers 7 bases. Germline V gene data show CDR1 as SGHDT and CDR2 as YYEEEE. The CDR3 contains 15 residues. The V gene end was trimmed by 2 bases and the J gene end by 2 bases; junction bases not matched to a gene: 6. The CDR3 sequence: CASSFTGTVNYGYTF. Here the CDR3 DNA reads TGTGCCAGCAGCTTTACCGGGACAGTCAACTATGGCTACACCTTC.